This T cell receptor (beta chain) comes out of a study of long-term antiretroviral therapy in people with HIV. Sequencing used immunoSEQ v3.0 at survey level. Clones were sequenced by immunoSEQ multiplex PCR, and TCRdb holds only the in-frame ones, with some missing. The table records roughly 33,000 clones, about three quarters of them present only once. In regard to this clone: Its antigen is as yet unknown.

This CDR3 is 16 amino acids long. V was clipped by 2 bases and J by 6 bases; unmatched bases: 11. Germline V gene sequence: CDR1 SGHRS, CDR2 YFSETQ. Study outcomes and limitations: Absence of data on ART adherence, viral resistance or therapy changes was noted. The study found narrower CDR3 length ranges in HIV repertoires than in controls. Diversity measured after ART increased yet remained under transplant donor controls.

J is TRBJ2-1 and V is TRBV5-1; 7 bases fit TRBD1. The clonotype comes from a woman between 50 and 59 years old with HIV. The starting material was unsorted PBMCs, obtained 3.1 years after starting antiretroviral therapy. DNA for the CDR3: TGCGCCAGCAGCTTCGGGTACAGGGGAGATCTCAATGAGCAGTTCTTC. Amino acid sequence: CASSFGYRGDLNEQFF.